The 22 T cell receptor beta chains presented below share a single source sample, sequenced in a study of blood T cell repertoires in COVID-19 (dated by TCRdb to between 2020 and 2021). The library was generated by the immunoSEQ multiplex PCR assay. What TCRdb holds here is the immuneACCESS table cut down to in-frame rearrangements. Part of the clones is not present; checked against another copy, under half of the missing clones reflect an unresolved V gene, and the others are unexplained. The sample data list a few hundred thousand clones, and 84% of these were observed just once. In total, the top ten clones hold around 9.2% of the sample. Sample: peripheral blood. All receptors come from a human donor in a cohort sampled during active COVID-19.

The chain couples TRBV7-6 to TRBJ2-3; D may be TRBD2 (6 bases). The CDR3 covers 13 residues. Trimming shortened V by 5 bases and J by 6 bases, and 12 bases separated the two germline ends. In germline, CDR1 is SGHVS, CDR2 FNYEAQ. The CDR3 protein is CASSPNSGDTQYF. For the CDR3, the DNA is TGTGCCAGCAGCCCGAATAGCGGTGATACGCAGTATTTT.

V usage is TRBV11-2 and J usage is TRBJ2-7; D remains unclear. The CDR3 is 13 residues long. Per germline, CDR1 SGHAT and CDR2 FQNNGV. Trimming took 2 bases from V and 6 from J, leaving 11 bases between them. The CDR3 region is CASSLIRSGEQYF. The CDR3 DNA reads TGTGCCAGCAGCTTAATTCGGTCGGGCGAGCAGTACTTC.

The chain recombines TRBV7-9 with TRBJ2-6, with D uncertain. There are 12 residues in the CDR3. Germline V lookup: CDR1 SEHNR, CDR2 FQNEAQ (reference sequence). V lost 7 bases and J 8 bases, leaving 9 bases between the germline ends. CDR3: CASTLLTNVLTF. The CDR3 DNA is TGTGCCAGCACCCTATTAACCAACGTCCTGACTTTC.

The chain links TRBV11-2 to TRBJ2-3; D is unresolved. The V and J ends lost 4 bases and 4 bases respectively, with 15 bases between them. Germline V gene lookup returns CDR1 SGHAT and CDR2 FQNNGV. This CDR3 region has 15 residues. CDR3 amino acids: CASSSMAARADTQYF. In DNA form, the CDR3 reads TGTGCCAGCAGCTCTATGGCCGCACGGGCAGATACGCAGTATTTT.

This chain uses TRBV27 with TRBJ1-6, with TRBD1 identical over 9 bases. The CDR3 sequence is 16 residues long. Germline V CDR1 and CDR2: MNHEY, SMNVEV (reference sequence). After removal of 5 bases from V and 4 bases from J, the junction contained 6 bases not matched to a gene. This chain's CDR3 is CASSPGTGNYNSPLHF. The CDR3 DNA reads as TGTGCCAGCAGTCCGGGGACAGGGAATTATAATTCACCCCTCCACTTT.

This rearrangement joins TRBV5-1 to TRBJ1-1; tentative D call: TRBD1 (5 bases). CDR1 and CDR2 (germline): SGHRS, YFSETQ. Trimming pared 3 bases from V and 1 base from J, leaving 10 bases between. The CDR3 spans 14 residues. The CDR3 protein is CASSSQVSNTEAFF. The CDR3 DNA follows: TGCGCCAGCAGCTCACAGGTGTCGAACACTGAAGCTTTCTTT.

The CDR3 loop is CASSLRQGAEQYF. Written as DNA, the CDR3 is TGTGCCAGCAGTCTAAGACAGGGAGCCGAGCAGTACTTC. V and J are TRBV5-8 and TRBJ2-7; 7 positions match TRBD1. The V gene's germline CDR1 is SGHTS and CDR2 YDEGEE. This CDR3 is 13 amino acids long. V shed 5 bases, J shed 6 bases, and the junction held 8 bases outside the gene matches.

The genes are TRBV28 and TRBJ1-5; TRBD1 might be the D (5 bases). Germline V gene data show CDR1 as MDHEN and CDR2 as SYDVKM. The V gene lost 10 bases and the J gene lost 7 bases, with 8 bases spanning the gap. The CDR3 runs to 10 residues. CDR3 bases: TGTGCCACCCGGGGGCAGCCCCAGCATTTT. It encodes CATRGQPQHF.

CDR3 in amino acids: CASSWDRDNYGYTF. The CDR3 nucleotides read TGCGCCAGCAGCTGGGACAGGGATAACTATGGCTACACCTTC. J is TRBJ1-2 and V is TRBV4-1, with 9 bases fitting TRBD1. The germline CDR1 and CDR2 sequences are MGHRA and YSYEKL. CDR3 length: 14 amino acids. With 5 bases clipped from V and 1 base from J, the junction kept 2 bases outside the gene matches.

The rearrangement joins TRBV10-3 to TRBJ2-1; 8 bases agree with TRBD2. V shed 0 bases, J shed 7 bases, and the junction held 5 bases outside the gene matches. CDR3 length: 15 amino acids. Germline loops: CDR1 ENHRY, CDR2 SYGVKD. The CDR3 spells CAISESAGRANEQFF. Here the CDR3 DNA reads TGTGCCATCAGTGAGTCCGCCGGGAGGGCTAATGAGCAGTTCTTC.

The rearrangement links TRBV5-1 to TRBJ1-3; 7 bases fit TRBD1. The germline gives CDR1 SGHRS, CDR2 YFSETQ. CDR3 length: 18 amino acids. V lost 4 bases and J lost 1; bases outside the gene matches: 14. The CDR3 loop is CASSLGTAIRLSGNTIYF. CDR3 coding DNA: TGCGCCAGCAGCCTCGGGACAGCCATTCGCCTATCTGGAAACACCATATATTTT.

The V call is TRBV7-8, the J call TRBJ2-3; the match to TRBD2 covers 10 bases. The CDR3 contains 15 residues. The ends lost 3 bases at V and 3 bases at J; junction bases unmatched: 3. Germline V lookup: CDR1 SGHVS, CDR2 FQNEAQ. CDR3 DNA: TGTGCCAGCAGCTTTGGACTAGCGGAAACAGATACGCAGTATTTT. Its translation: CASSFGLAETDTQYF.

The chain carries TRBV21-1 and TRBJ1-1; whether TRBD1, the table's D call, matches the DNA was not checked. TRBV21-1 corresponds to a pseudogene. The CDR3 has 17 residues. For the CDR3, the DNA is TGTGCCAGCAGCACACGCAAAACACAGGGCCTCGAGGCTGAAGCTTTCTTT. It codes for CASSTRKTQGLEAEAFF.

This sequence joins TRBV5-4 and TRBJ1-2; 8 bases are shared with TRBD1. J gave up 7 bases and V 4 bases, and 15 bases lay outside the gene matches. CDR1 SGHNT and CDR2 YYREEE come from the germline V gene (reference sequence). CDR3 length equals 16 residues. In DNA, the CDR3 is TGTGCCAGCAGCCCCGGACAGGGAATGAGGGCGGTTGGCTACACCTTC. It translates to CASSPGQGMRAVGYTF.

The V call is TRBV5-8, the J call TRBJ2-1; 11 bases align to TRBD2. CDR1 is SGHTS and CDR2 is YDEGEE in the germline V gene. The CDR3 contains 16 residues. V trimming: 4 bases; J trimming: 2 bases; junction bases outside the gene matches: 5. The CDR3 region has the DNA TGTGCCAGCAGCCGCCGACTAGCGGGGACCTACAATGAGCAGTTCTTC. It encodes CASSRRLAGTYNEQFF. The complete variable domain, with remaining parts taken from reference TRBV5-8 and TRBJ2-1, reads EAGVTQSPTHLIKTRGQQATLRCSPISGHTSVYWYQQALGLGLQFLLWYDEGEERNRGNFPPRFSGRQFPNYSSELNVNALELEDSALYLCASSRRLAGTYNEQFFGPGTRLTVL.

J is TRBJ1-2 and V is TRBV12-5, with a weak D call TRBD1 (5 bases). Trimming removed 7 bases at V and 8 bases at J, with 26 bases between. Looked up from germline, CDR1 is LGHNT and CDR2 is FRNRAP. The CDR3 spans 16 residues. The CDR3 spells CASVSPGRSRSEGYTF. In DNA, the CDR3 is TGTGCTAGTGTTTCGCCAGGGAGGTCTCGTTCTGAAGGCTACACCTTC.

CDR3 sequence (DNA): TGTGCCAGCAGCGCTCGCCGACAGCTGAACACTGAAGCTTTCTTT. Protein: CASSARRQLNTEAFF. This chain links TRBV6-5 with TRBJ1-1, with D maybe TRBD1 (5 bases). The CDR3 length is 15 residues. CDR1 is MNHEY and CDR2 is SVGAGI in the germline V gene. V lost 6 bases to trimming and J lost 0 bases, with 14 bases between them.

This chain links TRBV28 with TRBJ2-2, with D tentatively TRBD2 (5 bases). The CDR3 runs 12 residues. CDR1 is MDHEN and CDR2 is SYDVKM in the germline V gene. Trimming pared 7 bases from V and 5 bases from J, leaving 8 bases between. CDR3 DNA sequence: TGTGCCAGCACCGGGGTTACCGGGGAGCTGTTTTTT. Encoded protein: CASTGVTGELFF.

This chain links TRBV9 with TRBJ2-1, with D possibly matching TRBD2 (7 bases). Germline assignment: CDR1 SGDLS and CDR2 YYNGEE. The V gene lost 0 bases and the J gene lost 6 bases, with 13 bases spanning the gap. The CDR3 runs 15 residues. CDR3 protein: CASSVVWGGTNEQFF. Here the CDR3 DNA reads TGTGCCAGCAGCGTAGTTTGGGGGGGCACCAATGAGCAGTTCTTC.

V and J are TRBV29-1 and TRBJ2-7, with TRBD1 as a possible D gene (6 bases). Trimming cost V 4 bases and J 1 base, with 11 bases left between them. The CDR3 sequence is 13 residues long. Germline V lookup: CDR1 SQVTM, CDR2 ANQGSEA. The CDR3 coding sequence is TGCAGCGTTGTTCCGGGACAATCCTACGAGCAGTACTTC. Its protein is CSVVPGQSYEQYF.

The sample holds a few counts of this clone. V is TRBV5-1 and J is TRBJ2-7; 7 nucleotides line up with TRBD2. V lost 2 bases and J lost 5; bases outside the gene matches: 7. This CDR3 comprises 14 residues. CDR1 and CDR2 from the germline V gene are SGHRS and YFSETQ. The CDR3 region has the DNA TGCGCCAGCAGCTTTACGGGAGGTATGAACGAGCAGTACTTC. This sequence encodes CASSFTGGMNEQYF.

The rearrangement uses TRBV11-2 and TRBJ2-7, with TRBD2 as a possible D gene (5 bases). Germline V gene data show CDR1 as SGHAT and CDR2 as FQNNGV. The CDR3 sequence is 14 residues long. Trimming removed 5 bases at V and 6 bases at J, with 17 bases between. The CDR3 DNA reads TGTGCCAGCAGCCCCCTGGTGGGTCGGGGCGAGCAGTACTTC. This gives the protein CASSPLVGRGEQYF.